Given below is one T cell receptor (beta chain) in context. The antigen is unknown. The sample originates from a study of T cell repertoires in cytomegalovirus infection. In the study overall: An indication of both CMV infection and matching HLA type came from public TCR beta signatures.

The study, taken as a whole, reports: It was HLA-C-restricted CMV-specific TCR beta clonotypes that dominated the response ex vivo.

The V end lost 8 bases, the J end lost 0 bases, and 11 bases lay between the germline ends. CDR1 and CDR2 (germline): MNHEY, SMNVEV (reference sequence). The CDR3 has 13 amino acids. Each CDR3 protein gets one entry after TCRdb re-called the reads with MiXCR. The table includes approximately 470,000 distinct CDR3 sequences, about 42% detected once. Sequencing used cultured PBMCs, obtained from culture after CMV antigen stimulation. This clonotype was sampled from a human donor in good health (CMV status not recorded). Some clones in this sample may be carry-over from other donors' samples. The chain combines TRBV27 with TRBJ2-7, with a tentative D call TRBD1 (5 bases). Here the CDR3 reads CASRNQGSYEQYF. In nucleotides, the CDR3 is TGTGCCAGCCGTAATCAGGGCTCCTACGAGCAGTACTTC.